This passage covers 20 T cell receptor beta chains from one sample sequenced in a study of cytomegalovirus exposure and HLA in healthy donors. Primers: 60 Vbeta forward and 13 Jbeta reverse. Only in-frame clones appear in the TCRdb table, and some are missing; sequencing was by immunoSEQ multiplex PCR. The repertoire holds roughly 43,000 clones, with under 65% as singletons. Sequenced sample: PBMCs. These receptors came from a human donor in good health.

The chain couples TRBV11-3 to TRBJ2-7, with D possibly being TRBD1 (6 bases). Germline CDR1 reads SGHNT; CDR2 reads YENEEA. The CDR3 has 14 amino acids. Trimming left V 4 bases short and J 2 bases short, with 12 bases between. The chain's CDR3 is CASSSRTAPYEQYF. Written as DNA, the CDR3 is TGTGCCAGCAGCTCCCGGACAGCACCCTACGAGCAGTACTTC.

The J gene is TRBJ2-7, the V gene TRBV30, with TRBD1 matching 8 bases. This CDR3 spans 14 amino acids. Trimming took 0 bases from V and 3 from J; bases not matched to a gene: 4. From germline, CDR1 is GTSNPN and CDR2 SVGIG (reference sequence). The CDR3 DNA sequence: TGTGCCTGGAGTGTGGCCAGGGGGCTCTACGAGCAGTACTTC. It specifies CAWSVARGLYEQYF. The full variable domain, with the rest looked up from reference TRBV30 and TRBJ2-7, is SQTIHQWPATLVQPVGSPLSLECTVEGTSNPNLYWYRQAAGRGLQLLFYSVGIGQISSEVPQNLSASRPQDRQFILSSKKLLLSDSGFYLCAWSVARGLYEQYFGPGTRLTVT.

The rearrangement links TRBV5-1 to TRBJ1-6; 7 bases agree with TRBD1. V trimming: 2 bases; J trimming: 10 bases; junction bases outside the gene matches: 12. The CDR3 loop spans 16 amino acids. Per germline, CDR1 SGHRS and CDR2 YFSETQ. The CDR3 DNA sequence: TGCGCCAGCAGCTTAACACAGGGGATAGGAGGGTCACCCCTCCACTTT. Translated: CASSLTQGIGGSPLHF.

This chain joins TRBV2 and TRBJ2-5; TRBD2 matches 9 bases. V lost 9 bases to trimming and J lost 4 bases; unmatched junction nucleotides: 9. The germline V gene encodes CDR1 SNHLY and CDR2 FYNNEI. The CDR3 extends over 14 amino acids. CDR3: CARSAGGPGETQYF. In nucleotides, the CDR3 is TGTGCCAGGTCGGCGGGGGGGCCCGGAGAGACCCAGTACTTC.

The rearrangement uses TRBV18 and TRBJ1-5, with D unclear. The CDR3 has 13 amino acids. Germline V gene lookup returns CDR1 KGHSH and CDR2 LQKENI. V lost 5 bases and J 7 bases, leaving 12 bases between the germline ends. Written as DNA, the CDR3 is TGTGCCAGCTCAGTCGGGGAAGGGCAGCCCCAGCATTTT. It codes for CASSVGEGQPQHF.

The gene calls are TRBV19 and TRBJ2-7, with TRBD1 matching 9 bases. Germline CDR1 LNHDA, CDR2 SQIVND (reference sequence). The V segment lost 4 bases and the J segment 13 bases; nucleotides outside the gene matches: 5. This CDR3 is built from 11 residues. CDR3 sequence reads: CASSTRDRVYF. The CDR3, as DNA: TGTGCCAGTAGTACTCGGGACAGGGTCTACTTC.

The V gene is TRBV11-2, the J gene TRBJ2-7, with 14 positions matching TRBD2. The CDR3 is 15 amino acids. After removal of 5 bases from V and 2 bases from J, the junction contained 2 bases not matched to a gene. The germline gives CDR1 SGHAT, CDR2 FQNNGV. The CDR3 DNA is TGTGCCAGCAGCGGGACTAGCGGGGGACCCTACGAGCAGTACTTC. Amino acids: CASSGTSGGPYEQYF.

V gene TRBV11-2 combines with J gene TRBJ2-5, with 9 bases that match TRBD2. V was pared by 4 bases and J by 5 bases, with 5 bases of the junction left unmatched. The CDR3 length is 14 residues. In germline, CDR1 is SGHAT, CDR2 FQNNGV. CDR3 loop: CASSYSGGGETQYF. The CDR3 DNA follows: TGTGCCAGCAGCTATAGCGGGGGAGGCGAGACCCAGTACTTC. Using reference TRBV11-2 and TRBJ2-5 for the parts outside the CDR3, the full variable domain is EAGVAQSPRYKIIEKRQSVAFWCNPISGHATLYWYQQILGQGPKLLIQFQNNGVVDDSQLPKDRFSAERLKGVDSTLKIQPAKLEDSAVYLCASSYSGGGETQYFGPGTRLLVL.

J is TRBJ1-5 and V is TRBV19; 7 nucleotides agree with TRBD1. The CDR3 length is 15 residues. J was trimmed by 0 bases and V by 5 bases; bases with no gene match: 4. CDR1 and CDR2 from the germline V gene are LNHDA and SQIVND (reference sequence). CDR3 in DNA: TGTGCCAGTAGTCCGCGGGACAGTAGCAATCAGCCCCAGCATTTT. It is translated as CASSPRDSSNQPQHF.

The chain employs TRBV15 and TRBJ2-7; possible D gene TRBD1, 6 bases. This CDR3 has 13 residues. Germline V gives CDR1 LNHNV, CDR2 YYDKDF (reference sequence). Deletions cut 5 bases from V and 7 bases from J, with 15 bases between. The CDR3 sequence is CATSYYTGFEQYF. In nucleotides, the CDR3 is TGTGCCACCAGCTACTATACAGGGTTTGAGCAGTACTTC.

Points on this clone: Other DNA sequences in this specimen translate into the identical CDR3. The chain has TRBV9 and TRBJ1-2; D not resolved. There are 15 residues in the CDR3. The germline V gene encodes CDR1 SGDLS and CDR2 YYNGEE. Trimming left V 4 bases short and J 0 bases short, with 13 bases between. CDR3 nucleotides: TGTGCCAGCAGCCCCCGGGGAAGTGCTAACTATGGCTACACCTTC. Translation gives CASSPRGSANYGYTF.

This clone was seen a few times. The V and J genes are TRBV6-5 and TRBJ1-2; 7 bases fit TRBD1. Germline CDR1 and CDR2: MNHEY and SVGAGI. The CDR3 has 14 residues. The junction had 6 bases not matched to a gene; V was cut back by 4 bases and J by 4 bases. Written as DNA, the CDR3 is TGTGCCAGCAGTTTGACAGGGTTACCCTATGGCTACACCTTC. This sequence encodes CASSLTGLPYGYTF.

CDR3 sequence (DNA): TGCGCCAGCAGTGAAACAGGGACAGAATATTATGGCTACACCTTC. It yields the protein CASSETGTEYYGYTF. The V and J genes are TRBV10-2 and TRBJ1-2; TRBD1 aligns across 7 bases. Germline values: CDR1 WSHSY, CDR2 SAAADI. This CDR3 spans 15 amino acids. V was clipped by 3 bases and J by 5 bases; unmatched bases: 9.

The rearrangement joins TRBV27 to TRBJ1-2; TRBD1 might be the D (5 bases). Trimming shortened V by 3 bases and J by 4 bases, and 6 bases separated the two germline ends. The CDR3 covers 12 residues. Looked up from germline, CDR1 is MNHEY and CDR2 is SMNVEV (reference sequence). The CDR3 loop is CASSFTGYGYTF. The CDR3 DNA follows: TGTGCCAGCAGTTTCACAGGCTATGGCTACACCTTC.

The chain has TRBV5-6 and TRBJ2-5; D might be TRBD1 (6 bases). This CDR3 comprises 14 residues. Germline loops: CDR1 SGHDT, CDR2 YYEEEE. V was clipped by 2 bases and J by 0 bases, with 8 bases between them. The CDR3 DNA sequence: TGTGCCAGCAGCTTCCGGGACAACCAAGAGACCCAGTACTTC. Its translation is CASSFRDNQETQYF.

The chain joins TRBV4-2 to TRBJ1-2, with 8 positions matching TRBD1. The CDR3 totals 14 residues. V gave up 1 base and J gave up 7 bases; unmatched junction bases: 5. The germline gives CDR1 LGHNA, CDR2 YNFKEQ. CDR3 coding DNA: TGTGCCAGCAGCCAAGGGACAGGGACGGGTGGCTACACCTTC. Its protein product is CASSQGTGTGGYTF.

This clone was seen a single time. The chain has TRBV7-2 and TRBJ2-7, with D possibly matching TRBD2 (5 bases). Germline-derived CDR1 and CDR2 are SGHTA and FQGNSA. The CDR3 is made up of 13 amino acids. V was trimmed by 1 base and J by 3 bases, leaving 7 bases between them. CDR3 bases: TGTGCCAGCAGCTTAGGGAGGATCTACGAGCAGTACTTC. Protein product: CASSLGRIYEQYF.

This chain links TRBV14 with TRBJ1-2; TRBD1 might be the D (5 bases). CDR3 length equals 14 residues. From germline, CDR1 is SGHDN and CDR2 FVKESK. V was trimmed by 0 bases and J by 2 bases, leaving 7 bases between them. In DNA form, the CDR3 reads TGTGCCAGCAGCCAAGATTACAGGAACTATGGCTACACCTTC. This codes for CASSQDYRNYGYTF.

This clone was seen a handful of times. This rearrangement joins TRBV7-2 to TRBJ1-5, with TRBD1 matching 9 bases. The CDR3 runs to 15 residues. In germline, CDR1 is SGHTA, CDR2 FQGNSA. J gave up 6 bases and V 3 bases, and 6 bases lay outside the gene matches. CDR3 in DNA: TGTGCCAGCAGCTTGAACAGGGGGCTGGGTCAGCCCCAGCATTTT. Protein sequence: CASSLNRGLGQPQHF.

This chain joins TRBV5-1 and TRBJ2-7; 8 positions match TRBD1. The junction had 6 bases not matched to a gene; V was cut back by 3 bases and J by 4 bases. The CDR3 has 14 amino acids. The germline V gene encodes CDR1 SGHRS and CDR2 YFSETQ. The CDR3 nucleotides are TGCGCCAGCAGCTCCGCGACAGGGGCGTACGAGCAGTACTTC. Translated: CASSSATGAYEQYF.